One sample yielded the 25 T cell receptor beta chains listed below, sequenced in a study of T cells in Graves' hyperthyroidism and ophthalmopathy. RNA transcripts yielded amplified TCR beta CDR3 regions. The primer set for the first-round RT-PCR of the TCR CDR3 was HTBI. TCRdb itself ran the multiplex PCR reads through MiXCR, one entry per CDR3 protein. The data show about 360,000 distinct CDR3 sequences, approximately 13% seen once. Sequenced: blood. Every receptor here comes from a woman aged 18-29 years with Graves' hyperthyroidism.

Ten or more counts support this clonotype. The rearrangement links TRBV3-1 to TRBJ2-7; TRBD2 might be the D (5 bases). The germline V gene encodes CDR1 LGHDT and CDR2 YNNKEL (reference sequence). CDR3 length: 12 residues. The V and J ends lost 0 bases and 9 bases respectively, with 9 bases between them. This CDR3 is CASSQDWAGQYF. CDR3 nucleotides: TGTGCCAGCAGCCAAGATTGGGCGGGGCAGTACTTC.

This clonotype was counted ten times or more. The gene calls are TRBV7-8 and TRBJ2-5, with D tentatively TRBD2 (6 bases). V dropped 5 bases and J dropped 2 bases, with 18 bases sitting between them. The CDR3 totals 16 residues. The V gene's germline CDR1 is SGHVS and CDR2 FQNEAQ. In DNA, the CDR3 is TGTGCCAGCAGCCCGCGGGGACTCTTAGGGCAAGAGACCCAGTACTTC. It yields the protein CASSPRGLLGQETQYF.

This clonotype has ten or more counts. V gene TRBV27 combines with J gene TRBJ2-3; 9 bases fit TRBD2. The trim removed 3 bases at V and 2 bases at J, leaving 6 bases unmatched. The germline gives CDR1 MNHEY, CDR2 SMNVEV (reference sequence). This CDR3 region has 16 residues. The CDR3 DNA reads TGTGCCAGCAGTTTTCAAGCGGGGGGCCCCACAGATACGCAGTATTTT. Translated: CASSFQAGGPTDTQYF.

This clonotype was observed a handful of times. CDR3 DNA: TGTGCCAGCAGTTCGGACAGGGGGTTCGAGCAGTACTTC. Translating gives CASSSDRGFEQYF. V gene TRBV27 combines with J gene TRBJ2-7; TRBD1 matches at 10 bases. This CDR3 spans 13 amino acids. The V segment lost 4 bases and the J segment 6 bases; nucleotides outside the gene matches: 3. CDR1 is MNHEY and CDR2 is SMNVEV in the germline V gene (reference sequence).

Note on this clonotype: Being one base from a much bigger clone, this may be a read error. The rearrangement uses TRBV2 and TRBJ2-7; 8 bases agree with TRBD2. This CDR3 is 13 amino acids long. From germline, CDR1 is SNHLY and CDR2 FYNNEI. The V segment lost 5 bases and the J segment 7 bases; nucleotides outside the gene matches: 7. CDR3: CASSSGGPDEQYF. The CDR3 bases are TGTGCCAGCAGTTCGGGGGGGCCCGATGAGCAGTACTTC. Complete variable domain (other parts from reference TRBV2 and TRBJ2-7): EPEVTQTPSHQVTQMGQEVILRCVPISNHLYFYWYRQILGQKVEFLVSFYNNEISEKSEIFDDQFSVERPDGSNFTLKIRSTKLEDSAMYFCASSSGGPDEQYFGPGTRLTVT.

V gene TRBV4-1 combines with J gene TRBJ1-3; weak D call: TRBD1 (5 bases). The CDR3 is 16 residues long. The germline gives CDR1 MGHRA, CDR2 YSYEKL. The V gene lost 5 bases and the J gene lost 4 bases, with 18 bases spanning the gap. DNA for the CDR3: TGCGCCAGCAGCAATACAGGTGGGGCTATCGGAAACACCATATATTTT. Translation: CASSNTGGAIGNTIYF.

A remark on this clonotype: A read error may explain this, as a much larger clone is one base away. The rearrangement joins TRBV27 to TRBJ1-6; D uncertain. CDR3 length equals 14 residues. Trimming pared 8 bases from V and 9 bases from J, leaving 17 bases between. Germline V gene lookup returns CDR1 MNHEY and CDR2 SMNVEV (reference sequence). DNA for the CDR3: TGTGCCAGCCGGAACAATAGACTTGGTTCACCCCTCCACTTT. It encodes CASRNNRLGSPLHF.

This clonotype came up many times. This rearrangement joins TRBV11-2 to TRBJ2-2; TRBD1 agrees at 8 bases. The length of the CDR3 is 16 residues. The junction had 8 bases not matched to a gene; V was cut back by 4 bases and J by 4 bases. CDR1 is SGHAT and CDR2 is FQNNGV in the germline V gene. The CDR3 sequence: CASSSPDRESTGELFF. DNA for the CDR3: TGTGCCAGCAGCTCCCCGGACAGGGAAAGCACCGGGGAGCTGTTTTTT. Full variable domain (outside the CDR3, taken from reference TRBV11-2 and TRBJ2-2): EAGVAQSPRYKIIEKRQSVAFWCNPISGHATLYWYQQILGQGPKLLIQFQNNGVVDDSQLPKDRFSAERLKGVDSTLKIQPAKLEDSAVYLCASSSPDRESTGELFFGEGSRLTVL.

The chain is built from TRBV18 and TRBJ2-2; 8 bases match TRBD1. The CDR3 consists of 18 residues. V trimming: 5 bases; J trimming: 6 bases; junction bases outside the gene matches: 17. Germline V gene lookup returns CDR1 KGHSH and CDR2 LQKENI. The CDR3 coding sequence is TGTGCCAGCTCAGCCACAAAGACAGGGGACAAAACGTCCGGGGAGCTGTTTTTT. It is translated as CASSATKTGDKTSGELFF.

This clonotype was seen a handful of times. The chain is built from TRBV9 and TRBJ2-1; TRBD2 is a possible D gene (6 bases). The length of the CDR3 is 18 residues. Germline V gene data show CDR1 as SGDLS and CDR2 as YYNGEE. Trimming removed 4 bases at V and 0 bases at J, with 20 bases between. The CDR3 loop is CASSRLPSAQRSYNEQFF. CDR3 sequence (DNA): TGTGCCAGCAGCCGACTCCCTAGCGCCCAGCGCTCCTACAATGAGCAGTTCTTC. Combining the CDR3 with reference TRBV9 and TRBJ2-1 gives the whole variable domain DSGVTQTPKHLITATGQRVTLRCSPRSGDLSVYWYQQSLDQGLQFLIQYYNGEERAKGNILERFSAQQFPDLHSELNLSSLELGDSALYFCASSRLPSAQRSYNEQFFGPGTRLTVL.

The sample holds many counts of this clonotype. The chain carries TRBV3-1 and TRBJ1-2; 8 nucleotides match TRBD1. This CDR3 spans 15 amino acids. Germline assignment: CDR1 LGHDT and CDR2 YNNKEL (reference sequence). The V segment lost 0 bases and the J segment 8 bases; nucleotides outside the gene matches: 8. The CDR3 nucleotides are TGTGCCAGCAGCCAAGAGGGGACAGGTTGGGACGGCTACACCTTC. Translating gives CASSQEGTGWDGYTF.

This clonotype occurred many times. The chain employs TRBV19 and TRBJ2-1; maybe TRBD2 (6 bases). Trimming removed 5 bases at V and 6 bases at J, with 23 bases between. This CDR3 region has 17 residues. From germline, CDR1 is LNHDA and CDR2 SQIVND (reference sequence). The DNA for the CDR3 is TGTGCCAGTAGTTCTCACGAGGGGACTTCCGGAGGCAATGAGCAGTTCTTC. This sequence encodes CASSSHEGTSGGNEQFF.

This clonotype was counted at least ten times. The rearrangement links TRBV7-8 to TRBJ2-5, with no clear D. Germline V gives CDR1 SGHVS, CDR2 FQNEAQ. V lost 5 bases, J lost 7 bases, and 23 bases lay in between. The CDR3 runs 16 residues. CDR3 sequence: CASSPVGGVSTGTQYF. CDR3 coding DNA: TGTGCCAGCAGCCCCGTCGGTGGGGTATCCACCGGGACCCAGTACTTC.

The CDR3 sequence: CASSNGLAGNTGELFF. The CDR3 nucleotides are TGTGCCAGCAGTAACGGACTAGCGGGGAACACCGGGGAGCTGTTTTTT. The genes are TRBV12-3 or TRBV12-4 and TRBJ2-2, with TRBD2 identical over 11 bases. Losses at the gene ends were 5 bases for V and 1 base for J; bases not matched to a gene: 3. The CDR3 covers 16 residues.

This clonotype was detected only a few times. The V and J genes are TRBV5-1 and TRBJ2-2; 11 bases fit TRBD2. The length of the CDR3 is 20 residues. Trimming cost V 0 bases and J 2 bases; bases outside gene matches: 12. CDR1 is SGHRS, CDR2 YFSETQ, per germline. DNA for the CDR3: TGCGCCAGCAGCTTGGGGCACCGACTAGCGGGACTTAGTAACACCGGGGAGCTGTTTTTT. Translating gives CASSLGHRLAGLSNTGELFF.

This clonotype has only a few counts. This sequence joins TRBV30 and TRBJ2-3; the D gene is possibly TRBD2 (6 bases). The CDR3 totals 15 residues. Deletions cut 2 bases from V and 0 bases from J, with 12 bases between. CDR1 is GTSNPN and CDR2 is SVGIG in the germline V gene (reference sequence). CDR3 nucleotide sequence: TGTGCCTGGAGTCCAGGGAGGTCTAGCACAGATACGCAGTATTTT. It yields the protein CAWSPGRSSTDTQYF.

This clonotype was detected ten times or more. The DNA of the CDR3 is TGCAGCGTGGACAGGGGAGCCGATGAGCAGTTCTTC. It specifies CSVDRGADEQFF. The chain links TRBV29-1 to TRBJ2-1, with TRBD1 matching 9 bases. This CDR3 is built from 12 residues. CDR1 and CDR2 (germline): SQVTM, ANQGSEA. V shed 6 bases and J 8 bases; nucleotides not matched to a gene: 5.

In this sample, this clonotype turned up many times. The chain employs TRBV20-1 and TRBJ2-1, with 12 positions matching TRBD2. V trimming: 3 bases; J trimming: 7 bases; junction bases outside the gene matches: 4. The CDR3 is 14 residues long. CDR1 is DFQATT, CDR2 SNEGSKA, per germline (reference sequence). The CDR3 sequence is CSASTSGGLNEQFF. DNA for the CDR3: TGCAGTGCTAGCACTAGCGGGGGGCTTAATGAGCAGTTCTTC.

This clonotype was seen at least ten times. The gene calls are TRBV15 and TRBJ1-5; no clear D. The germline CDR1 and CDR2 sequences are LNHNV and YYDKDF (reference sequence). The CDR3 is 13 residues long. The germline V and J ends were trimmed by 0 bases and 5 bases, with 5 bases remaining between them. The CDR3 region has the DNA TGTGCCACCAGCAGAGACAGCGATCAGCCCCAGCATTTT. This encodes CATSRDSDQPQHF.

This clonotype has a count of ten or more. The J gene is TRBJ2-2, the V gene TRBV18; 8 nucleotides match TRBD1. Germline loops: CDR1 KGHSH, CDR2 LQKENI. The CDR3 sequence is 15 residues long. The trim removed 2 bases at V and 5 bases at J, leaving 4 bases unmatched. CDR3 sequence reads: CASSPWTGLTGELFF. The CDR3 coding sequence is TGTGCCAGCTCACCATGGACAGGGCTTACCGGGGAGCTGTTTTTT. The full variable domain, with the rest looked up from reference TRBV18 and TRBJ2-2, is NAGVMQNPRHLVRRRGQEARLRCSPMKGHSHVYWYRQLPEEGLKFMVYLQKENIIDESGMPKERFSAEFPKEGPSILRIQQVVRGDSAAYFCASSPWTGLTGELFFGEGSRLTVL.

This clonotype was recorded at least ten times. The rearrangement uses TRBV11-1 and TRBJ2-7; tentatively, D is TRBD2 (7 bases). The germline CDR1 and CDR2 sequences are SGHAT and FQDESV (reference sequence). The CDR3 is 15 amino acids. V was cut by 3 bases and J by 2 bases, with 14 bases left in between. Written as DNA, the CDR3 is TGTGCCAGCAGCTTTGGAGAGGGGGGGACCTACGAGCAGTACTTC. This sequence encodes CASSFGEGGTYEQYF.

This clonotype came up many times. This chain connects TRBV12-3 or TRBV12-4 to TRBJ1-3, with a weak D call TRBD1 (5 bases). V gave up 3 bases and J gave up 4 bases, with 13 bases separating them. This CDR3 contains 15 residues. CDR3 loop: CASSFSGGSGNTIYF. The DNA of the CDR3 is TGTGCCAGCAGTTTTAGCGGGGGATCCGGAAACACCATATATTTT.

At least ten counts were recorded for this clonotype. The rearrangement links TRBV11-2 to TRBJ2-1, with D hard to call. Germline V gene sequence: CDR1 SGHAT, CDR2 FQNNGV. Trimming shortened V by 6 bases and J by 5 bases, and 14 bases separated the two germline ends. The CDR3 loop spans 14 amino acids. The CDR3 DNA follows: TGTGCCAGCAGGGCGGACCGTTTAAACAATGAGCAGTTCTTC. As protein: CASRADRLNNEQFF.

This clonotype was picked up many times. The chain links TRBV5-6 to TRBJ1-6; no clear D gene. V shed 0 bases and J shed 10 bases, with 20 bases lying between them. Germline-derived CDR1 and CDR2 are SGHDT and YYEEEE. The CDR3 spans 17 residues. CDR3 DNA: TGTGCCAGCAGCTTGGCCGGCCCGGCCCGGATTTGGTCACCCCTCCACTTT. This translates into CASSLAGPARIWSPLHF.

The chain joins TRBV3-1 to TRBJ2-5; possible D gene TRBD1, 6 bases. In germline, CDR1 is LGHDT, CDR2 YNNKEL (reference sequence). The CDR3 totals 15 residues. V was pared by 6 bases and J by 2 bases, with 16 bases between. CDR3 amino acids: CASRDRDTDQETQYF. The CDR3 DNA follows: TGTGCCAGCAGGGACCGGGACACTGATCAAGAGACCCAGTACTTC.